The clone carrying this TCR beta chain was observed at least ten times. Amplification targeted TCR beta CDR3 regions from RNA transcripts. Initially, a first-round RT-PCR of the TCR CDR3 employed the HTBI primer set. TCRdb itself ran the multiplex PCR reads through MiXCR, one entry per CDR3 protein. The sample has a few hundred thousand distinct CDR3 sequences, roughly 15% seen once. This record comes from a study of T cells in Graves' hyperthyroidism and ophthalmopathy. Uncontrolled infection, other autoimmune disease, pregnancy or lactation barred patients from enrollment. Germline-derived CDR1 and CDR2 are SGHAT and FQDESV (reference sequence). V was pared by 5 bases and J by 2 bases, with 19 bases between. This CDR3 is built from 16 residues.

The chain is built from TRBV11-1 and TRBJ2-7, with D maybe TRBD1 (7 bases). The clonotype originates from a woman aged 40 to 50 with Graves' hyperthyroidism that later progressed to Graves' ophthalmopathy. Sequencing used blood. CDR3 loop: CASSAYGGGRPYEQYF. In nucleotides, the CDR3 is TGTGCCAGCAGCGCCTATGGAGGGGGCCGACCCTACGAGCAGTACTTC.